The sequence of this T cell receptor (beta chain) was determined in a study of shared clonotypes between healthy human individuals. Germline CDR1 SGHAT, CDR2 FQNNGV. V was trimmed by 2 bases and J by 7 bases, leaving 15 bases between them. This CDR3 has 14 residues. The assay was immunoSEQ multiplex PCR, and TCRdb's table has in-frame clones only and misses some. The data hold around 1.1 million clones, with 77% observed a single time. In its sample, this clone was seen a few times. The TCR sequence derives from a man aged 18 to 29 in good health. Some clones in this sample may be carry-over from other donors' samples. Sample: memory CD4+ T cells from PBMCs. Sample subset: CD45RA-negative fraction. The chain recombines TRBV11-2 with TRBJ2-7, with a tentative D call TRBD1 (5 bases). The CDR3, as DNA: TGTGCCAGCAGCTTACGGTTCCAGGGTAGTGAGCAGTACTTC. Translation gives CASSLRFQGSEQYF.